This TCR beta chain was profiled in a study of T cells after yellow fever vaccination. TCRdb reprocessed the 5' RACE reads with MiXCR, giving one entry per CDR3 protein. The data hold about 260,000 distinct CDR3 sequences, with about 3.7% observed a single time. This clonotype has a count of ten or more. Unmatched junction bases numbered 14, after V lost 5 bases and J lost 10 bases. CDR3 length: 15 amino acids. Germline assignment: CDR1 MNHEY and CDR2 SMNVEV (reference sequence). Material: PBMCs, obtained 15 days after the yellow fever booster vaccination. This clonotype was obtained from a man younger than 35 who received the YFV17D yellow fever vaccine. This sequence joins TRBV27 and TRBJ2-4, with TRBD1 matching 7 bases. The CDR3 reads CASSPRAGGRGIQYF. CDR3 DNA: TGTGCCAGCAGTCCCCGCGCAGGGGGAAGGGGTATTCAGTACTTC.